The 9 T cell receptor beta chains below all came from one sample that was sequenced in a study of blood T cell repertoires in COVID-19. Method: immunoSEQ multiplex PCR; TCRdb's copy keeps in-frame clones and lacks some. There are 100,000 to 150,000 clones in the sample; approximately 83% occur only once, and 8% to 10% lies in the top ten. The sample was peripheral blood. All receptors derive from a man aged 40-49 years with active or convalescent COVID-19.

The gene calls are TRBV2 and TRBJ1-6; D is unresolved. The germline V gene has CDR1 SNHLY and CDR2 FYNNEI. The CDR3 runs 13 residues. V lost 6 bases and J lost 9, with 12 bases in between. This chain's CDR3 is CASRSTVLSPLHF. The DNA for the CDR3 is TGTGCCAGCAGATCGACTGTCCTTTCACCCCTCCACTTT. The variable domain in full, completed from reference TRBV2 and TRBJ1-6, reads EPEVTQTPSHQVTQMGQEVILRCVPISNHLYFYWYRQILGQKVEFLVSFYNNEISEKSEIFDDQFSVERPDGSNFTLKIRSTKLEDSAMYFCASRSTVLSPLHFGNGTRLTVT.

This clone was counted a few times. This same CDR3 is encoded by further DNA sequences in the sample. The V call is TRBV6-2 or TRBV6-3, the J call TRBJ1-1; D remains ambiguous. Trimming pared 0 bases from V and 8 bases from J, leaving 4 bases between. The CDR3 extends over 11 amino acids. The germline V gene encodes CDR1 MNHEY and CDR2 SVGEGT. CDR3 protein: CASSYSSEAFF. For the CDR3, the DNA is TGTGCCAGCAGTTACTCCTCGGAAGCTTTCTTT.

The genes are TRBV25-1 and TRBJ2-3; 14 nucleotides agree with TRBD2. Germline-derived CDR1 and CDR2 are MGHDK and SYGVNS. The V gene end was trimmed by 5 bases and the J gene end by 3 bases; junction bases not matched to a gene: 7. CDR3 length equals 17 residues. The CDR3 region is CASSPRLAGGPTDTQYF. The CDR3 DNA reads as TGTGCCAGCAGTCCCCGACTAGCGGGGGGGCCAACAGATACGCAGTATTTT.

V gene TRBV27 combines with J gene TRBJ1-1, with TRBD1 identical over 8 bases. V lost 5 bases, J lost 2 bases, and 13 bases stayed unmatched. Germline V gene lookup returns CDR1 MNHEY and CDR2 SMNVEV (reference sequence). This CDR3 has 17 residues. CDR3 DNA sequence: TGTGCCAGCAGTGCGATTTTAGGGACAGGCTATAACACTGAAGCTTTCTTT. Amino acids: CASSAILGTGYNTEAFF.

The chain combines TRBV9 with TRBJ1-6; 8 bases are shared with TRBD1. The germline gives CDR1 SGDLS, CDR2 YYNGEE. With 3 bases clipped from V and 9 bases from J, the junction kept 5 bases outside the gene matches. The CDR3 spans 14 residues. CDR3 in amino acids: CASSAGQDSSPLHF. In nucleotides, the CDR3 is TGTGCCAGCAGCGCGGGACAGGATTCTTCACCCCTCCACTTT.

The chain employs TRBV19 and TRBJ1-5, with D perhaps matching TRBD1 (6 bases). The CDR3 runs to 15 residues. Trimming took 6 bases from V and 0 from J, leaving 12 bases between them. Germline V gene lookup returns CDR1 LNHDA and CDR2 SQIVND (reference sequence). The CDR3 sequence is CASSAIQGSNQPQHF. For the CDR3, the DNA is TGTGCCAGTAGCGCCATACAGGGTAGCAATCAGCCCCAGCATTTT.

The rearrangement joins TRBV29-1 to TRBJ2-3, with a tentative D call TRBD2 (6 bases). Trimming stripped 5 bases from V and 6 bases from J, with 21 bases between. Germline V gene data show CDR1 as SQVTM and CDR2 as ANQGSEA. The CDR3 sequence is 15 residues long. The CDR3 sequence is CSVRPGTVSGDTQYF. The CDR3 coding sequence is TGCAGCGTTCGGCCCGGGACTGTTTCAGGGGATACGCAGTATTTT.

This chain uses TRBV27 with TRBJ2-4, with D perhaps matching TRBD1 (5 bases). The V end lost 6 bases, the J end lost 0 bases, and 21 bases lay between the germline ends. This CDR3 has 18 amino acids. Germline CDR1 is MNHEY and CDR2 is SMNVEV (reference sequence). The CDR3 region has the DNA TGTGCCAGCAGCCCAACCCAGACAGACATTCTAGCCAAAAACATTCAGTACTTC. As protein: CASSPTQTDILAKNIQYF.

DNA for the CDR3: TGTGCCAGCAGGGCCCTATTCGCAGGGGAAGCCAAAAACATTCAGTACTTC. Translated: CASRALFAGEAKNIQYF. The gene calls are TRBV27 and TRBJ2-4; TRBD1 might be the D (6 bases). From germline, CDR1 is MNHEY and CDR2 SMNVEV (reference sequence). V lost 6 bases and J 0 bases, leaving 18 bases between the germline ends. The CDR3 contains 17 residues.